This T cell receptor (beta chain) is drawn from a study of CD8 T cells in Susac syndrome. At the level of the study: There were 5 or 6 sequenced Susac syndrome patients with active disease and about eight in remission.

General study points: The study admitted that it had a relatively small number of individuals in its TCR sequencing and HLA analysis.

As to this clonotype: What it binds is not known.

RNA totalling about 0.5 to 1 ug underwent reverse transcription with random hexamers. Amplification of TCR beta CDR3 used immunoSEQ multiplex PCR across 54 Vbeta and 13 Jbeta. One entry per CDR3 protein results from TCRdb running MiXCR on the immunoSEQ multiplex PCR reads. This table has roughly 220,000 distinct CDR3 sequences, less than 95% appearing once. TEMRA cells were FACS-enriched, and CD8+ and CD4+ T cells were isolated negatively. CDR1 is GTSNPN, CDR2 SVGIG, per germline (reference sequence). The CDR3 loop spans 16 amino acids. The J segment lost 5 bases and the V segment lost 0 bases, leaving 6 bases of the junction unmatched.

The sequence came from a human donor with Susac syndrome. Sequenced sample: CD4+ T cells from PBMCs. V gene TRBV30 combines with J gene TRBJ2-2, with 10 bases matching TRBD1. The CDR3 is CAWSVARQGATGELFF. The CDR3 bases are TGTGCCTGGAGTGTCGCTAGACAGGGGGCGACCGGGGAGCTGTTTTTT.